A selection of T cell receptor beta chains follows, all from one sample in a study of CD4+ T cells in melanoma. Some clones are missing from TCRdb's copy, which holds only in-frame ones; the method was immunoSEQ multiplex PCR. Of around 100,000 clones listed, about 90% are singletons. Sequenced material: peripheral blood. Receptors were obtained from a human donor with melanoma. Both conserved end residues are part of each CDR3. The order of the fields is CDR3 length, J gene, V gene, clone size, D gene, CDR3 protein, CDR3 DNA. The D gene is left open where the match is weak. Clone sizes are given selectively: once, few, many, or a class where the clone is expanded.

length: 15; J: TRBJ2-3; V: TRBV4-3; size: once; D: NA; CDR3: CASSQEWRNTDTQYF; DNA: TGCGCCAGCAGCCAAGAATGGAGAAACACAGATACGCAGTATTTT
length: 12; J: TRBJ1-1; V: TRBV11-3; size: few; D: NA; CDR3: CASSFMDTEAFF; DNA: TGTGCCAGCAGCTTTATGGACACTGAAGCTTTCTTT
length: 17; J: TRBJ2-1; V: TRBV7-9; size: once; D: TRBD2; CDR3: CASSLSLAGVTYNEQFF; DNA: TGTGCCAGCAGCTTGTCACTAGCGGGGGTGACCTACAATGAGCAGTTCTTC
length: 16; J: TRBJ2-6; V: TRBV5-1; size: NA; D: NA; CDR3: CASSLAGQIGANVLTF; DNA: TGCGCCAGCAGCTTGGCTGGCCAAATTGGGGCCAACGTCCTGACTTTC
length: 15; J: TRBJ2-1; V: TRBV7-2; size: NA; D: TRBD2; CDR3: CASSQERGSSGEQFF; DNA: TGTGCCAGCAGCCAGGAGCGGGGCTCCTCAGGAGAGCAGTTCTTC
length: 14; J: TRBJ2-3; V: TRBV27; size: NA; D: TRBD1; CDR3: CASTPYRGADTQYF; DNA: TGTGCCAGCACTCCATACAGGGGGGCAGATACGCAGTATTTT
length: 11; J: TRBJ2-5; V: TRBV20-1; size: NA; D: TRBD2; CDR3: CSARGGERGYF; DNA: TGCAGTGCTAGAGGGGGAGAGCGGGGGTACTTC
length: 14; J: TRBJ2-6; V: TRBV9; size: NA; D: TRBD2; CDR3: CASSVGGGKNVLTF; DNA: TGTGCCAGCAGCGTGGGGGGGGGTAAAAACGTCCTGACTTTC
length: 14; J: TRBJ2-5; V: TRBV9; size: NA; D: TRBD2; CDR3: CASSDLSGGETQYF; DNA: TGTGCCAGCAGCGACCTCAGCGGGGGGGAGACCCAGTACTTC
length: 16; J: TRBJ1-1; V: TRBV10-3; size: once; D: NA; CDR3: CASSYLRGGEVTEAFF; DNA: TGTGCCAGCAGCTACCTTAGGGGGGGCGAAGTAACTGAAGCTTTCTTT
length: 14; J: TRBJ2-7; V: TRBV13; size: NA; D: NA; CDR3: CASSLEARDYEQYF; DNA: TGTGCCAGCAGCTTAGAGGCCAGGGATTACGAGCAGTACTTC
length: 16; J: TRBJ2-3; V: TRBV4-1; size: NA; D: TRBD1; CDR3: CASSHLGQGARDTQYF; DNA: TGCGCCAGCAGCCACCTAGGACAGGGGGCACGAGATACGCAGTATTTT
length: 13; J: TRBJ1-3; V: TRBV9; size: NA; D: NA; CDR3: CASQGSFGNTIYF; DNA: TGTGCCAGTCAGGGGTCCTTTGGAAACACCATATATTTT
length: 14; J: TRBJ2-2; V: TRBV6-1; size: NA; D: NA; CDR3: CASNVAENTGELFF; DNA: TGTGCCAGCAATGTAGCGGAGAACACCGGGGAGCTGTTTTTT
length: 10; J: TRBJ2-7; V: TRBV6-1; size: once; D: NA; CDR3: CASRLYEQYF; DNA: TGTGCCAGCAGACTCTACGAGCAGTACTTC
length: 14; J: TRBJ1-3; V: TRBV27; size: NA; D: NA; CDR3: CASSLQGTGNTIYF; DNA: TGTGCCAGCAGTTTACAGGGGACGGGAAACACCATATATTTT
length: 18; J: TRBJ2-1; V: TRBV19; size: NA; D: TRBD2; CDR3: CASSQRLLAGGAYNEQFF; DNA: TGTGCCAGTAGCCAACGCCTACTAGCGGGAGGGGCCTACAATGAGCAGTTCTTC
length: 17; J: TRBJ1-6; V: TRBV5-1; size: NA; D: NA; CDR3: CASSLEQRSSYNSPLHF; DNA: TGCGCCAGCAGCTTGGAACAGCGAAGCTCCTATAATTCACCCCTCCACTTT
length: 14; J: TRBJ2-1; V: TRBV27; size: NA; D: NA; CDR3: CASSLGGPYNEQFF; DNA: TGTGCCAGCAGTTTGGGGGGCCCTTACAATGAGCAGTTCTTC
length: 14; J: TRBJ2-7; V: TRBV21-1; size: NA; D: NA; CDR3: CASSHVSDSYEQYF; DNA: TGTGCCAGCAGCCACGTATCAGATTCCTACGAGCAGTACTTC
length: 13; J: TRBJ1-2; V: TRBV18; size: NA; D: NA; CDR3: CASSPTGQNGYTF; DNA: TGTGCCAGCTCACCTACGGGGCAGAACGGCTACACCTTC
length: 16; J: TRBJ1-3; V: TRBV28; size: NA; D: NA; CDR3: CASSSPGRSSGNTIYF; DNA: TGTGCCAGCAGTTCTCCTGGACGGTCCTCTGGAAACACCATATATTTT
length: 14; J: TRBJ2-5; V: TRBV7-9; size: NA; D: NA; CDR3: CASRPTRDQETQYF; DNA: TGTGCCAGCAGGCCCACTAGGGATCAAGAGACCCAGTACTTC
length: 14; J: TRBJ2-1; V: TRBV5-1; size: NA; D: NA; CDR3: CASSLEVPHNEQFF; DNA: TGCGCCAGCAGCCTAGAAGTTCCCCACAATGAGCAGTTCTTC
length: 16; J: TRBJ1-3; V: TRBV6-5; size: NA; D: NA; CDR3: CASSYSQGVSGNTIYF; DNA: TGTGCCAGCAGTTACTCCCAAGGGGTTTCTGGAAACACCATATATTTT
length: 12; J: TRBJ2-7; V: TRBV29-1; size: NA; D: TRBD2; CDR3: CSVSGGEFEQYF; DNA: TGCAGCGTTTCCGGGGGGGAATTCGAGCAGTACTTC
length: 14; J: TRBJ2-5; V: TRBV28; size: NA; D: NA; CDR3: CASSGVTIQETQYF; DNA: TGTGCCAGCAGTGGGGTAACTATACAAGAGACCCAGTACTTC
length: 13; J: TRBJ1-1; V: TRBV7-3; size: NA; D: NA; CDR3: CASSSDRNTEAFF; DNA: TGTGCCAGCAGCTCGGACAGGAACACTGAAGCTTTCTTT
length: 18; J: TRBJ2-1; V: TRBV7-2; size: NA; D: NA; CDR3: CASGRRPPGPQSYNEQFF; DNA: TGTGCCAGCGGCCGCCGACCTCCGGGGCCTCAATCCTACAATGAGCAGTTCTTC
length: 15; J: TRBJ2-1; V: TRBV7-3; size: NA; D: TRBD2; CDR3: CASSLLAGGHNEQFF; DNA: TGTGCCAGCAGCTTACTAGCGGGAGGGCACAATGAGCAGTTCTTC
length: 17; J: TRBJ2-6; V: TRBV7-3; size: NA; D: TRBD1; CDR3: CASSLNRGRDGANVLTF; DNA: TGTGCCAGCAGCCTAAACAGGGGGCGGGATGGGGCCAACGTCCTGACTTTC
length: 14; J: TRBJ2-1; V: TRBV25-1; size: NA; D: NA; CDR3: CASSDIRGGAEQFF; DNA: TGTGCCAGCAGTGATATTCGAGGGGGGGCTGAGCAGTTCTTC
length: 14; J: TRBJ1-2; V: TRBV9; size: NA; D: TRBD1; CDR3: CASSPRDRGHGYTF; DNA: TGTGCCAGCAGCCCACGGGACAGGGGCCATGGCTACACCTTC
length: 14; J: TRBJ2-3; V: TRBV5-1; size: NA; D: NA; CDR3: CASSLFDGTDTQYF; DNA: TGCGCCAGCAGCTTGTTTGATGGCACAGATACGCAGTATTTT
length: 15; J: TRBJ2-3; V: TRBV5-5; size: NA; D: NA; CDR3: CASSLSSGSTDTQYF; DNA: TGTGCCAGCAGCTTGTCATCCGGTAGCACAGATACGCAGTATTTT
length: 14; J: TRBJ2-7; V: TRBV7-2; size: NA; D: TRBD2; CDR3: CASSWGGGADEQYF; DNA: TGTGCCAGCAGCTGGGGCGGGGGGGCCGACGAGCAGTACTTC
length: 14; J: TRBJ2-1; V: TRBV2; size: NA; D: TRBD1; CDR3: CASRVIQGWNEQFF; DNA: TGTGCCAGCAGAGTTATACAGGGGTGGAATGAGCAGTTCTTC